The source of this T cell receptor beta chain is a study of beta chain features in type 1 diabetes. As for the study in general: Across all samples, roughly 100,000,000 sorted cells were examined. The study's findings and limits: A definitive answer on HLA type influencing TCRB rearrangement was not reached here. Moderate yet significant TCRB CDR3 shortening was seen in Type 1 diabetes patients in all four CD4+ subsets.

The CDR3 consists of 12 residues. The V gene lost 5 bases and the J gene lost 4 bases, with 9 bases spanning the gap. Germline values: CDR1 GTSNPN, CDR2 SVGIG (reference sequence). The authors reverse transcribed all of the isolated RNA, so sequencing captured expressed TCRB transcripts. Sequenced by immunoSEQ multiplex PCR; TCRdb stores in-frame clones only, minus some. Among fewer than 450,000 clones listed, roughly 14% were seen once. This clone was picked up a small number of times. Its antigen is unidentified. Other nucleotide sequences from this sample produce the same CDR3. CD4+ naive, central memory, regulatory and stem cell-like memory cells were sorted via CD45RO/CCR7/CD25/CD127/CD95/CD27.

The sequence was obtained from a woman aged 18-29 years with type 1 diabetes. The rearrangement uses TRBV30 and TRBJ1-5; TRBD1 might be the D (6 bases). Sequencing input: naive CD4+ T cells from blood. CDR3 DNA: TGTGCCTGGGGGCAGGGGAATCAGCCCCAGCATTTT. Protein sequence: CAWGQGNQPQHF.